These T cell receptor beta chains were read from a single sample in a study of PD-1 blockade in classical Hodgkin lymphoma. Method: immunoSEQ multiplex PCR; TCRdb's copy keeps in-frame clones and lacks some. The repertoire consists of approximately 20,000 clones, with 80% occurring once and the leading ten covering less than 25%. Sequencing was performed on peripheral blood mononuclear cells (PBMCs), taken before the fourth cycle of nivolumab. Receptors originate from a human donor with classical Hodgkin lymphoma. Each CDR3 is given with its conserved first and last residue. Fields, in order: clone size, J gene, V gene, CDR3 protein. Clone size is stated in some rows and not others, as once, few, many or a class when expanded.

abundance: NA; j_gene: TRBJ1-6; v_gene: TRBV19; CDR3aa: CASSIGPQGTGMNSPLHF
abundance: once; j_gene: TRBJ2-4; v_gene: TRBV4-1; CDR3aa: CARPRGTRGGNIQYF
abundance: once; j_gene: TRBJ2-7; v_gene: TRBV12-1; CDR3aa: CASSWVGGGEQYF
abundance: NA; j_gene: TRBJ2-3; v_gene: TRBV9; CDR3aa: CASNRDRGTDTQYF
abundance: NA; j_gene: TRBJ1-3; v_gene: TRBV7-2; CDR3aa: CASSLAGRKSSGNTIYF
abundance: NA; j_gene: TRBJ2-5; v_gene: TRBV5-1; CDR3aa: CASSLDPGPQETQYF
abundance: NA; j_gene: TRBJ1-1; v_gene: TRBV27; CDR3aa: CASSFLGGSNTEAFF
abundance: NA; j_gene: TRBJ2-7; v_gene: TRBV5-4; CDR3aa: CASSLGGQIYEQYF
abundance: NA; j_gene: TRBJ2-3; v_gene: TRBV5-1; CDR3aa: CASSWDRTSGNTQYF
abundance: NA; j_gene: TRBJ2-3; v_gene: TRBV11-2; CDR3aa: CASSPGTGHSGTDTQYF
abundance: NA; j_gene: TRBJ2-2; v_gene: TRBV5-1; CDR3aa: CASSSGSPARELFF
abundance: NA; j_gene: TRBJ2-1; v_gene: TRBV7-6; CDR3aa: CASSLDVDYNEQFF
abundance: few; j_gene: TRBJ2-3; v_gene: TRBV7-2; CDR3aa: CASSFIGSSTDTQYF
abundance: NA; j_gene: TRBJ2-1; v_gene: TRBV10-3; CDR3aa: CAIMERGGRSEQFF
abundance: NA; j_gene: TRBJ1-1; v_gene: TRBV19; CDR3aa: CASSIRGGEAFF
abundance: NA; j_gene: TRBJ2-3; v_gene: TRBV9; CDR3aa: CATPGPRTDTQYF
abundance: NA; j_gene: TRBJ1-1; v_gene: TRBV7-9; CDR3aa: CASRVTGGDEAFF
abundance: NA; j_gene: TRBJ1-1; v_gene: TRBV7-9; CDR3aa: CASSLRDGDTEAFF
abundance: few; j_gene: TRBJ1-3; v_gene: TRBV7-2; CDR3aa: CASSVGNTIYF
abundance: NA; j_gene: TRBJ1-2; v_gene: TRBV19; CDR3aa: CASIKTGAQGAANYGYTF
abundance: NA; j_gene: TRBJ1-2; v_gene: TRBV6-5; CDR3aa: CASSYHRGYGYTF
abundance: once; j_gene: TRBJ1-5; v_gene: TRBV30; CDR3aa: CAWSEQGTRNQPQHF
abundance: NA; j_gene: TRBJ1-5; v_gene: TRBV27; CDR3aa: CASSSVTGTGVRQPQHF
abundance: NA; j_gene: TRBJ1-1; v_gene: TRBV14; CDR3aa: CASSPPSGFTEAFF
abundance: NA; j_gene: TRBJ2-1; v_gene: TRBV7-9; CDR3aa: CASSSPDRDNEQFF
abundance: NA; j_gene: TRBJ1-2; v_gene: TRBV5-5; CDR3aa: CASSLTGSRYGYTF
abundance: NA; j_gene: TRBJ2-3; v_gene: TRBV29-1; CDR3aa: CSVPTSGSTDTQYF
abundance: NA; j_gene: TRBJ1-1; v_gene: TRBV19; CDR3aa: CASTKKLNTEAFF
abundance: NA; j_gene: TRBJ2-6; v_gene: TRBV13; CDR3aa: CASIKGTETPGANVLTF
abundance: few; j_gene: TRBJ2-1; v_gene: TRBV10-3; CDR3aa: CAMAPTSGNNEQFF
abundance: NA; j_gene: TRBJ2-1; v_gene: TRBV4-1; CDR3aa: CASSRTGVAEQFF
abundance: NA; j_gene: TRBJ2-7; v_gene: TRBV5-4; CDR3aa: CASSLALRGDYEQYF
abundance: NA; j_gene: TRBJ1-2; v_gene: TRBV29-1; CDR3aa: CSADRQGIYGYTF
abundance: few; j_gene: TRBJ2-3; v_gene: TRBV4-3; CDR3aa: CASSPEYSSGSDTQYF
abundance: medium-sized; j_gene: TRBJ1-5; v_gene: TRBV5-1; CDR3aa: CASSLDEGPQHF
abundance: NA; j_gene: TRBJ2-7; v_gene: TRBV7-9; CDR3aa: CASSLGGGTASYEQYF
abundance: NA; j_gene: TRBJ2-5; v_gene: TRBV5-4; CDR3aa: CASSPTILEKTQYF
abundance: NA; j_gene: TRBJ2-1; v_gene: TRBV5-1; CDR3aa: CASSLEGGGLYNEQFF
abundance: few; j_gene: TRBJ2-3; v_gene: TRBV10-2; CDR3aa: CASSGPEGGTDTQYF
abundance: few; j_gene: TRBJ1-6; v_gene: TRBV27; CDR3aa: CASTGSTNSPLHF
abundance: NA; j_gene: TRBJ1-2; v_gene: TRBV10-2; CDR3aa: CASSDGGGYYGYTF
abundance: NA; j_gene: TRBJ2-2; v_gene: TRBV7-2; CDR3aa: CASRVVEATGELFF
abundance: NA; j_gene: NA; v_gene: TRBV5-1; CDR3aa: CASSLDSGKTYEQYF
abundance: NA; j_gene: TRBJ2-2; v_gene: TRBV6-4; CDR3aa: CASSDSELAGGNLNTGELFF
abundance: NA; j_gene: TRBJ2-1; v_gene: TRBV5-1; CDR3aa: CASSPTGGGSGRPHEQFF
abundance: NA; j_gene: TRBJ2-1; v_gene: TRBV19; CDR3aa: CASSFSHNEQFF
abundance: NA; j_gene: TRBJ1-4; v_gene: TRBV29-1; CDR3aa: CSVGYSFNEKLFF
abundance: NA; j_gene: TRBJ1-1; v_gene: TRBV9; CDR3aa: CASSTTGLATEAFF
abundance: NA; j_gene: TRBJ2-1; v_gene: TRBV2; CDR3aa: CASSDPLDRYNEQFF